These 15 T cell receptor beta chains were sequenced from one sample in a study of T cells after yellow fever vaccination. One entry per CDR3 protein results from TCRdb running MiXCR on the 5' RACE reads. The table records some 560,000 distinct CDR3 sequences, roughly 19% of them present only once. The sequencing here drew on PBMCs, taken 15 days after the yellow fever booster vaccination. The receptor set was obtained from a young man who received the YFV17D yellow fever vaccine.

The rearrangement links TRBV2 to TRBJ2-5; D ambiguous. The CDR3 sequence is 12 residues long. CDR1 SNHLY and CDR2 FYNNEI come from the germline V gene. V lost 9 bases and J lost 5, with 13 bases in between. CDR3 sequence reads: CASSRSQETQYF. CDR3 in DNA: TGTGCCAGTTCCCGGAGCCAGGAGACCCAGTACTTC.

A word on this clonotype: One end of the junction is discordant with germline, which a read error may explain. Here the CDR3 reads CSARDPVRITPHF. CDR3 nucleotides: TGCAGTGCTAGAGATCCCGTCCGAATCACCCCGCACTTC. The chain recombines TRBV20-1 with TRBJ2-4, with no clear D. Germline V gene data show CDR1 as DFQATT and CDR2 as SNEGSKA (reference sequence). The CDR3 loop spans 13 amino acids.

In this sample, this clonotype turned up many times. The CDR3 protein is CASSYGTGTYEQYF. CDR3 nucleotide sequence: TGTGCCAGCAGCTACGGGACAGGGACCTACGAGCAGTACTTC. V and J are TRBV6-2 or TRBV6-3 and TRBJ2-7; 9 bases line up with TRBD1. Germline CDR1 MNHEY, CDR2 SVGEGT. With 6 bases clipped from V and 2 bases from J, the junction kept 5 bases outside the gene matches. The CDR3 totals 14 residues.

V is TRBV6-2 or TRBV6-3 and J is TRBJ2-3; no reliable D call. Trimming pared 5 bases from V and 0 bases from J, leaving 9 bases between. Looked up from germline, CDR1 is MNHEY and CDR2 is SVGEGT. CDR3 size: 14 residues. CDR3 bases: TGTGCCAGCAGTGGCCCTGGCAGCACAGATACGCAGTATTTT. Translation: CASSGPGSTDTQYF.

The CDR3, as DNA: TGTGCCAGCAGTTACGCAGGGGGCAGAGAGACCCAGTACTTC. Translated: CASSYAGGRETQYF. The chain joins TRBV6-5 to TRBJ2-5; 8 bases agree with TRBD1. The CDR3 consists of 14 residues. CDR1 MNHEY and CDR2 SVGAGI come from the germline V gene. V lost 2 bases and J lost 4; bases outside the gene matches: 3.

The chain is built from TRBV7-9 and TRBJ2-3; no reliable D call. Germline CDR1 is SEHNR and CDR2 is FQNEAQ (reference sequence). The CDR3 runs 12 residues. V was cut by 8 bases and J by 1 base, with 7 bases left in between. CDR3 sequence (DNA): TGTGCCAGCGGACGGCGCACAGATACGCAGTATTTT. Its translation: CASGRRTDTQYF.

The gene calls are TRBV20-1 and TRBJ2-7, with 14 bases matching TRBD2. This CDR3 has 14 residues. Germline lookup yields CDR1 DFQATT and CDR2 SNEGSKA (reference sequence). Trimming at V came to 6 bases and at J to 3 bases, leaving 4 bases not matched to a gene. The DNA for the CDR3 is TGCAGTGCCCACGGGACTAGCGGGAGCTACGAGCAGTACTTC. It is translated as CSAHGTSGSYEQYF.

The CDR3 DNA sequence: TGTGCCAGCAGCCGACAGGGGATGAGAGAGACCCAGTACTTC. The encoded protein is CASSRQGMRETQYF. The chain couples TRBV9 to TRBJ2-5, with TRBD1 identical over 8 bases. V was pared by 4 bases and J by 4 bases, with 6 bases of the junction left unmatched. Germline CDR1 and CDR2: SGDLS and YYNGEE. This CDR3 contains 14 residues. Looking up the rest from reference TRBV9 and TRBJ2-5 gives the full variable domain: DSGVTQTPKHLITATGQRVTLRCSPRSGDLSVYWYQQSLDQGLQFLIQYYNGEERAKGNILERFSAQQFPDLHSELNLSSLELGDSALYFCASSRQGMRETQYFGPGTRLLVL.

This clonotype was detected only a few times. The chain has TRBV12-3 or TRBV12-4 and TRBJ2-5, with D perhaps matching TRBD1 or TRBD2 (6 bases each). The CDR3 is made up of 14 amino acids. V lost 5 bases to trimming and J lost 4 bases, with 14 bases between them. In nucleotides, the CDR3 is TGTGCCAGCAGTCTAAAGGGGGGAATAGAGACCCAGTACTTC. Protein: CASSLKGGIETQYF.

The CDR3, as DNA: TGTGCCAGCAGTCCGGGACTAGACTACGAGCAGTACTTC. This translates into CASSPGLDYEQYF. The chain has TRBV27 and TRBJ2-7; the match to TRBD2 covers 8 bases. Germline CDR1 reads MNHEY; CDR2 reads SMNVEV (reference sequence). The trim removed 5 bases at V and 3 bases at J, leaving 3 bases unmatched. The CDR3 totals 13 residues.

Here the CDR3 reads CAWILRGSYNEQFF. For the CDR3, the DNA is TGTGCCTGGATCCTCCGGGGCTCCTACAATGAGCAGTTCTTC. The chain links TRBV30 to TRBJ2-1; D perhaps matches TRBD2 (5 bases). The CDR3 consists of 14 residues. V was clipped by 4 bases and J by 0 bases, with 10 bases between them. CDR1 is GTSNPN, CDR2 SVGIG, per germline (reference sequence).

This clonotype was seen just once. CDR3 sequence: CASSQAGANYEQYF. The CDR3, as DNA: TGTGCCAGCAGCCAAGCGGGGGCAAACTACGAGCAGTACTTC. The chain couples TRBV5-4 to TRBJ2-7; 8 bases map to TRBD2. V was pared by 4 bases and J by 3 bases, with 6 bases of the junction left unmatched. The CDR3 length is 14 residues. The germline gives CDR1 SGHNT, CDR2 YYREEE (reference sequence).

In this sample, this clonotype turned up a few times. This chain links TRBV6-6 with TRBJ2-7; D gene unclear. V was shortened by 0 bases and J by 4 bases, with 7 bases between the two germline ends. The CDR3 is made up of 13 amino acids. Looked up from germline, CDR1 is MNHNY and CDR2 is SVGAGI (reference sequence). This CDR3 reads CASSYSNVYEQYF. Here the CDR3 DNA reads TGTGCCAGCAGTTACTCGAATGTATACGAGCAGTACTTC.

Only a few counts were recorded for this clonotype. The chain employs TRBV5-6 and TRBJ1-4; tentative D call: TRBD1 (6 bases). The CDR3 spans 14 residues. Germline V lookup: CDR1 SGHDT, CDR2 YYEEEE. V dropped 3 bases and J dropped 6 bases, with 12 bases sitting between them. CDR3 protein: CASSSRGRDEKLFF. The CDR3 nucleotides read TGTGCCAGCAGCTCCAGGGGAAGAGATGAAAAACTGTTTTTT.

A few counts support this clonotype. This rearrangement joins TRBV20-1 to TRBJ2-1; possible D gene TRBD2, 6 bases. CDR1 is DFQATT and CDR2 is SNEGSKA in the germline V gene (reference sequence). The CDR3 contains 15 residues. The V gene lost 1 base and the J gene lost 6 bases, with 16 bases spanning the gap. CDR3 in DNA: TGCAGTGCTAGAGCACCGCTAGCGACGGTCAATGAGCAGTTCTTC. Its translation: CSARAPLATVNEQFF.